The 2 T cell receptor beta chains given below trace back to one sample, sequenced in a study of blood T cell repertoires in COVID-19 (dated by TCRdb to about 2020). The library was generated by the immunoSEQ multiplex PCR assay. What TCRdb holds here is the immuneACCESS table cut down to in-frame rearrangements. Part of the clones is not present; checked against another copy, under half of the missing clones reflect an unresolved V gene, and the others are unexplained. The sample table contains roughly 150,000 clones; only one count was recorded for around 84% of them. Of the sample, approximately 9.7% falls within the top ten clones. The source material was peripheral blood. The receptors shown here come from a woman between 50 and 59 years old with acute or convalescent COVID-19.

CDR3: CASSLGQGGTEKLFF. CDR3 nucleotides: TGTGCCAGCAGCTTAGGGCAGGGAGGGACTGAAAAACTGTTTTTT. The J gene is TRBJ1-4, the V gene TRBV7-2; D perhaps matches TRBD1 (5 bases). The germline V gene encodes CDR1 SGHTA and CDR2 FQGNSA. V was cut by 1 base and J by 7 bases, with 13 bases left in between. This CDR3 has 15 amino acids. Full variable domain (rest looked up from reference TRBV7-2 and TRBJ1-4): GAGVSQSPSNKVTEKGKDVELRCDPISGHTALYWYRQSLGQGLEFLIYFQGNSAPDKSGLPSDRFSAERTGGSVSTLTIQRTQQEDSAVYLCASSLGQGGTEKLFFGSGTQLSVL.

The chain has TRBV18 and TRBJ1-2, with 9 nucleotides matching TRBD1. Germline values: CDR1 KGHSH, CDR2 LQKENI. V was pared by 3 bases and J by 3 bases, with 8 bases of the junction left unmatched. This CDR3 comprises 16 residues. The CDR3 loop reads CASSPELTGGYYGYTF. The CDR3 coding sequence is TGTGCCAGCTCACCTGAATTGACAGGGGGATACTATGGCTACACCTTC.